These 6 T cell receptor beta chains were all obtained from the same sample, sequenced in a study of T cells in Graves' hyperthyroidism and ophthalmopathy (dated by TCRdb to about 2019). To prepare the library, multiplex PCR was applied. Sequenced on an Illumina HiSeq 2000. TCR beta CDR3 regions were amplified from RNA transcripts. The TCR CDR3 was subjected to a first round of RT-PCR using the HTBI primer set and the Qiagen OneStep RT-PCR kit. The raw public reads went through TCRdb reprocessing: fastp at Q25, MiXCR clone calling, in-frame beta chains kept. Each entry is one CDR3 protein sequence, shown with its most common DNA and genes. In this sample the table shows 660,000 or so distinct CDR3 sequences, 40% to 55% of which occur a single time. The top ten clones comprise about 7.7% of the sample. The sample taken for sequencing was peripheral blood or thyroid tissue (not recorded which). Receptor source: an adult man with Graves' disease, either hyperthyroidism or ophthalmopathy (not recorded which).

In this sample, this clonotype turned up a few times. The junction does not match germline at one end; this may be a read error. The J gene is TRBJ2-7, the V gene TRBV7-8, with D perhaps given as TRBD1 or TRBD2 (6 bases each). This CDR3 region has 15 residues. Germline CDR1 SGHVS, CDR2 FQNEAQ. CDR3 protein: CASSLESGGSYEQYF. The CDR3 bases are TGTGCCAGCAGCTTAGAATCCGGGGGCTCCTACGAACAGTACTTC.

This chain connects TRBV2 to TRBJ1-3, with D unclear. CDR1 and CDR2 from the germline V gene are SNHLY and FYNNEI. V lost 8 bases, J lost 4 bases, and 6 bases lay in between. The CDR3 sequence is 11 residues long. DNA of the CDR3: TGTGCCAGCGGACGGGGAAACACCATATATTTT. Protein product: CASGRGNTIYF.

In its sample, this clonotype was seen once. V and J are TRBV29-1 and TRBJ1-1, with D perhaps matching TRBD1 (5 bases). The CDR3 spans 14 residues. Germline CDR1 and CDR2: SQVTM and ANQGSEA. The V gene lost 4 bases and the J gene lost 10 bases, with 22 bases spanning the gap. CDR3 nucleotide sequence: TGCAGCGTTGGCGGGGTCTGGCAGGGACGTAGAGCTTTCTTT. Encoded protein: CSVGGVWQGRRAFF.

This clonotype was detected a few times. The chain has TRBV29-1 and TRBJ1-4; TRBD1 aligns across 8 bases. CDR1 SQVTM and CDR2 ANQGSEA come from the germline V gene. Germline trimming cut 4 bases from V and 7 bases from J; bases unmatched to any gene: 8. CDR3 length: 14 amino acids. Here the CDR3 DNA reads TGCAGCGTTGTCGTCAGGGGGCGCGGTGAAAAACTGTTTTTT. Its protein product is CSVVVRGRGEKLFF.

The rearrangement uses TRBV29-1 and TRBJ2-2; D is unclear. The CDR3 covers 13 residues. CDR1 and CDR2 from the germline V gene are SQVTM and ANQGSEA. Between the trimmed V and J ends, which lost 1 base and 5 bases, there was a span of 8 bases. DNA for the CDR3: TGCAGCGTTGAAGGGTTAAAGACCGGGGAGCTGTTTTTT. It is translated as CSVEGLKTGELFF.

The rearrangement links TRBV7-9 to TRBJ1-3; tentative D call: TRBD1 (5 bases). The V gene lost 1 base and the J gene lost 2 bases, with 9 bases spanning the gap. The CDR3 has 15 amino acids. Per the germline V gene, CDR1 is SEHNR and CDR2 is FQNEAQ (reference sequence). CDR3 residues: CASSLEGKAGNTIYF. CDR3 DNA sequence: TGTGCCAGCAGCTTAGAGGGGAAGGCTGGAAACACCATATATTTT.